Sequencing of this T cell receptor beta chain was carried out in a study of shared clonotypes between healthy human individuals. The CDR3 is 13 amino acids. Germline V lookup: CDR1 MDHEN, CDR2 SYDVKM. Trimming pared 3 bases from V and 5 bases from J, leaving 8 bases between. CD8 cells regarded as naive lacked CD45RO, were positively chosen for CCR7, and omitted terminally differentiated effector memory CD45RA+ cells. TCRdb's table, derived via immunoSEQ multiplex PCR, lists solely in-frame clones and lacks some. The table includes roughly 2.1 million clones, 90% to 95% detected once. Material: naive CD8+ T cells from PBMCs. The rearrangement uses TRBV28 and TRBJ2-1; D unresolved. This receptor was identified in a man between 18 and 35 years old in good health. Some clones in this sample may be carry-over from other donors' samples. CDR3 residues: CASSFGPDNEQFF. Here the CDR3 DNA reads TGTGCCAGCAGTTTCGGACCCGACAATGAGCAGTTCTTC.